This note documents a single TCR beta chain sequence. Its antigen is undetermined. These data belong to a study of cytomegalovirus exposure and HLA in healthy donors. Findings and limits, study-wide: Later analysis demonstrated an association between a missense DCLRE1C variant and TCR beta V- and J-gene trimming. Highly shared sequence variants in one cluster were likely a sequencing artifact.

The PCR was carried out with 60 Vbeta primers and 13 Jbeta primers. Original processing methods: There were about 88 million unique TCR beta chains by a later count, and some 12 million of them were shared. Sequenced by immunoSEQ multiplex PCR; TCRdb stores in-frame clones only, minus some. The V and J calls and clone size come from that table; D and trimming were worked out from the DNA. The table records 180,000 or so clones, around 80% of them present only once. This sequence was found in a girl aged 5-17 years in good health and CMV-seropositive. The sample was PBMCs.

The chain's CDR3 is CASSQNSNQPQHF. DNA for the CDR3: TGTGCCAGCAGTCAGAATAGCAATCAGCCCCAGCATTTT. V usage is TRBV6-5 and J usage is TRBJ1-5; D is unclear. The CDR3 extends over 13 amino acids. V lost 5 bases and J 0 bases, leaving 5 bases between the germline ends. Germline lookup yields CDR1 MNHEY and CDR2 SVGAGI.